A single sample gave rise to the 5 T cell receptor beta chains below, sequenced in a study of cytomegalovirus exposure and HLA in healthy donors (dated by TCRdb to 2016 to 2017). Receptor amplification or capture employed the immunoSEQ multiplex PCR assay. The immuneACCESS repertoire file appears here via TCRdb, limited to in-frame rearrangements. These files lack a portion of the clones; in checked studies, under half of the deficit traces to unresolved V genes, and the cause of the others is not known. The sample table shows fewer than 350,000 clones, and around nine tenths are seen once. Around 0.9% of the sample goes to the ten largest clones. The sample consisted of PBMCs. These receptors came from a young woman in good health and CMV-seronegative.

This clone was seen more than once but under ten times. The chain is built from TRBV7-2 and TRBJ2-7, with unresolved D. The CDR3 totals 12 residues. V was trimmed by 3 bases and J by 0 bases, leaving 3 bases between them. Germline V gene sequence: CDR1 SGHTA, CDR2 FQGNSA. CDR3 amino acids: CASSLRSYEQYF. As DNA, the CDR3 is TGTGCCAGCAGCTTGCGCTCCTACGAGCAGTACTTC.

CDR3 bases: TGTGCCAGCAGCCCAACTGCGGGACAGGGGGCGGGTAGCAATCAGCCCCAGCATTTT. Translation: CASSPTAGQGAGSNQPQHF. The V call is TRBV28, the J call TRBJ1-5; the match to TRBD1 covers 12 bases. V shed 6 bases and J 0 bases; nucleotides not matched to a gene: 12. Germline-derived CDR1 and CDR2 are MDHEN and SYDVKM. The CDR3 extends over 19 amino acids.

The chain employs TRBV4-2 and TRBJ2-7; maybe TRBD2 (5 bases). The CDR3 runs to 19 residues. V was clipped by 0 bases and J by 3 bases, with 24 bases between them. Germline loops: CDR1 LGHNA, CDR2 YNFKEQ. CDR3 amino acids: CASSQDIPAGVAPHYEQYF. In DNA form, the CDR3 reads TGTGCCAGCAGCCAAGATATCCCCGCCGGGGTAGCGCCACACTACGAGCAGTACTTC.

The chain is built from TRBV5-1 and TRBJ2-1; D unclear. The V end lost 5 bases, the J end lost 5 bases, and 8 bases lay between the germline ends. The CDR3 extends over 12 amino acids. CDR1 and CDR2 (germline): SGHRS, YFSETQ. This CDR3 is CASRYGDNEQFF. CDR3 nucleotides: TGCGCCAGCAGATACGGAGACAATGAGCAGTTCTTC.

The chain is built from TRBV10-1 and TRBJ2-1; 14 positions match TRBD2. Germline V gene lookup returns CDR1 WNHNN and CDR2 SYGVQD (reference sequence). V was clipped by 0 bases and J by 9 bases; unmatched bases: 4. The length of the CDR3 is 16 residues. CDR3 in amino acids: CASSESIGLAGGEQFF. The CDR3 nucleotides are TGCGCCAGCAGTGAGTCGATAGGACTAGCGGGAGGTGAGCAGTTCTTC.